This T cell receptor beta chain is drawn from a study of blood T cell repertoires in COVID-19. About the research overall: Some COVID-19 samples were acute and others convalescent; all came from the United States, Italy and Spain.

Participant reports of clinical history set cohort assignment. Original processing methods: It was from reference gene primer amplification that nucleated cell counts were estimated. The method was immunoSEQ multiplex PCR; TCRdb's version includes in-frame clones alone and lacks a portion of them. Clone size and V and J calls were adopted from that table, with D and trimming inferred from the DNA. The sample yields roughly 400,000 clones, 80% to 90% seen once. The sequenced sample was PBMCs or T cells enriched from blood (not recorded which). The sequence was obtained from a woman in her forties or fifties who had recovered from COVID-19.

CDR3 sequence reads: CASSLSRAGTYSYEQYF. CDR3 coding DNA: TGCGCCAGCAGCTTATCCCGAGCCGGGACATATTCCTACGAGCAGTACTTC. The J gene is TRBJ2-7, the V gene TRBV5-1, with D possibly TRBD1 on 6 matching bases. The V gene's germline CDR1 is SGHRS and CDR2 YFSETQ. The germline V and J ends were trimmed by 2 bases and 1 base, with 19 bases remaining between them. The CDR3 covers 17 residues. Full variable domain (missing parts from reference TRBV5-1 and TRBJ2-7): KAGVTQTPRYLIKTRGQQVTLSCSPISGHRSVSWYQQTPGQGLQFLFEYFSETQRNKGNFPGRFSGRQFSNSRSEMNVSTLELGDSALYLCASSLSRAGTYSYEQYFGPGTRLTVT.